This TCR beta chain was sequenced during a study of blood T cell repertoires in COVID-19. About the research overall: Italy, Spain and the United States were the sources of the convalescent and acute COVID-19 samples. T cells, B-cell-depleted T cells, or PBMCs supplied cDNA or gDNA.

V lost 10 bases, J lost 2 bases, and 9 bases lay in between. Per germline, CDR1 SNHLY and CDR2 FYNNEI. CDR3 size: 11 residues. Sequencing was performed with immunoSEQ multiplex PCR; in TCRdb, only in-frame clones are kept and a portion is missing. Of about 220,000 clones in the sample, approximately 90% were seen once. Sequencing input: peripheral blood. This TCR derives from a young man who had recovered from COVID-19. The V and J genes are TRBV2 and TRBJ2-7, with unresolved D. CDR3: CATGSTYEQYF. DNA for the CDR3: TGTGCCACCGGTTCCACCTACGAGCAGTACTTC.